These 22 T cell receptor beta chains share one sample of origin, sequenced in a study of cytomegalovirus exposure and HLA in healthy donors. Vbeta (60) and Jbeta (13) primers were used in the PCR. Sequencing was performed with immunoSEQ multiplex PCR; in TCRdb, only in-frame clones are kept and a portion is missing. The sample consists of over 110,000 clones, around 78% of them appearing once. The specimen sequenced was PBMCs. All receptors come from a young woman in good health and CMV-seropositive.

This clone was seen only once. The chain combines TRBV9 with TRBJ1-4; TRBD1 aligns across 7 bases. CDR1 and CDR2 from the germline V gene are SGDLS and YYNGEE. This CDR3 has 13 residues. Germline trimming cut 3 bases from V and 8 bases from J; bases unmatched to any gene: 4. Written as DNA, the CDR3 is TGTGCCAGCAGCGCCCACAGGGGCGAAAAACTGTTTTTT. Residues: CASSAHRGEKLFF. Supplemented by reference TRBV9 and TRBJ1-4, the full variable domain reads DSGVTQTPKHLITATGQRVTLRCSPRSGDLSVYWYQQSLDQGLQFLIQYYNGEERAKGNILERFSAQQFPDLHSELNLSSLELGDSALYFCASSAHRGEKLFFGSGTQLSVL.

The V gene is TRBV28, the J gene TRBJ2-1, with D perhaps matching TRBD2 (5 bases). V lost 7 bases, J lost 7 bases, and 23 bases lay in between. The CDR3 covers 16 residues. Germline-derived CDR1 and CDR2 are MDHEN and SYDVKM. The CDR3 DNA sequence: TGTGCCAGCACTCGCCTCCCCCCTCGGGAAACGAATGAGCAGTTCTTC. It is translated as CASTRLPPRETNEQFF.

The chain has TRBV14 and TRBJ1-3; no firm D call. The CDR3 totals 15 residues. Germline CDR1 is SGHDN and CDR2 is FVKESK. V was trimmed by 6 bases and J by 0 bases, leaving 12 bases between them. The CDR3 region has the DNA TGTGCCAGCAGTGTCTGGGAGAGCTCTGGAAACACCATATATTTT. Amino acid sequence: CASSVWESSGNTIYF.

The chain has TRBV6-5 and TRBJ1-1, with D tentatively TRBD1 (6 bases). The ends were cut back, 2 bases at V and 0 bases at J, with 10 bases in the middle. This CDR3 is 15 amino acids long. Germline assignment: CDR1 MNHEY and CDR2 SVGAGI. Here the CDR3 reads CASSYDGQLNTEAFF. The CDR3 region has the DNA TGTGCCAGCAGTTACGATGGACAGTTGAACACTGAAGCTTTCTTT.

The chain joins TRBV5-1 to TRBJ2-5; TRBD2 aligns across 9 bases. V was clipped by 0 bases and J by 4 bases; unmatched bases: 10. Germline CDR1 SGHRS, CDR2 YFSETQ. The CDR3 covers 17 residues. This CDR3 reads CASSLGAGGSSRETQYF. CDR3 coding DNA: TGCGCCAGCAGCTTGGGGGCGGGGGGGTCATCAAGAGAGACCCAGTACTTC.

This chain uses TRBV5-1 with TRBJ2-7, with 9 bases aligning to TRBD1. Germline CDR1 reads SGHRS; CDR2 reads YFSETQ. This CDR3 is built from 17 residues. V was pared by 3 bases and J by 5 bases, with 15 bases of the junction left unmatched. CDR3 nucleotide sequence: TGCGCCAGCAGCTGGGACCCTCGGGACAGGGTTAGAGACGAGCAGTACTTC. Encoded protein: CASSWDPRDRVRDEQYF.

The chain combines TRBV6-6 with TRBJ1-2, with D perhaps TRBD1 (5 bases). The germline CDR1 and CDR2 sequences are MNHNY and SVGAGI (reference sequence). The CDR3 covers 12 residues. V was pared by 6 bases and J by 8 bases, with 13 bases between. Written as DNA, the CDR3 is TGTGCCAGCAGCTCGGGGGGGGACGGCTACACCTTC. This sequence encodes CASSSGGDGYTF.

The chain recombines TRBV7-2 with TRBJ1-5; no clear D gene. Germline V lookup: CDR1 SGHTA, CDR2 FQGNSA. Trimming stripped 1 base from V and 6 bases from J, with 13 bases between. This CDR3 region has 15 residues. The CDR3 bases are TGTGCCAGCAGCTTAGATGGGCTGCCCGGTCAGCCCCAGCATTTT. This codes for CASSLDGLPGQPQHF.

The rearrangement uses TRBV6-6 and TRBJ2-5; no clear D gene. The V gene lost 0 bases and the J gene lost 4 bases, with 3 bases spanning the gap. The CDR3 runs 12 residues. From germline, CDR1 is MNHNY and CDR2 SVGAGI (reference sequence). The CDR3 DNA follows: TGTGCCAGCAGTTACTCCGGAGAGACCCAGTACTTC. Translated, it gives CASSYSGETQYF.

The rearrangement joins TRBV7-9 to TRBJ1-2; D gene uncertain. V was trimmed by 6 bases and J by 2 bases, leaving 16 bases between them. The CDR3 is 15 residues long. Germline V lookup: CDR1 SEHNR, CDR2 FQNEAQ (reference sequence). In DNA, the CDR3 is TGTGCCAGCAGTTTATATGGGCGGGAGAACTATGGCTACACCTTC. Its translation: CASSLYGRENYGYTF.

Only one count was recorded for this clone. The rearrangement joins TRBV2 to TRBJ2-7; no clear D gene. The CDR3 is made up of 11 amino acids. Germline V gene lookup returns CDR1 SNHLY and CDR2 FYNNEI. The V gene lost 5 bases and the J gene lost 3 bases, with 5 bases spanning the gap. CDR3 coding DNA: TGTGCCAGCAGTTCAGGCTACGAGCAGTACTTC. Amino acid sequence: CASSSGYEQYF.

The J gene is TRBJ2-3, the V gene TRBV5-4, with 10 bases fitting TRBD1. The trim removed 2 bases at V and 4 bases at J, leaving 10 bases unmatched. There are 17 residues in the CDR3. CDR1 and CDR2 from the germline V gene are SGHNT and YYREEE (reference sequence). The CDR3 loop is CASSFPSSGTGADTQYF. In nucleotides, the CDR3 is TGTGCCAGCAGCTTTCCCTCGTCCGGGACAGGGGCAGATACGCAGTATTTT. The complete variable domain, with remaining parts taken from reference TRBV5-4 and TRBJ2-3, reads ETGVTQSPTHLIKTRGQQVTLRCSSQSGHNTVSWYQQALGQGPQFIFQYYREEENGRGNFPPRFSGLQFPNYSSELNVNALELDDSALYLCASSFPSSGTGADTQYFGPGTRLTVL.

The table lists this clone with a count of one. The chain joins TRBV7-7 to TRBJ1-2; 7 nucleotides line up with TRBD1. The CDR3 totals 15 residues. J gave up 6 bases and V 2 bases, and 9 bases lay outside the gene matches. Germline CDR1 is SSHAT and CDR2 is FNYEAQ (reference sequence). CDR3 sequence: CASSLRETGKDGYTF. CDR3 sequence (DNA): TGTGCCAGCAGCTTAAGGGAGACAGGGAAGGATGGCTACACCTTC.

This chain uses TRBV5-1 with TRBJ1-2, with no clear D. The CDR3 runs 13 residues. Per the germline V gene, CDR1 is SGHRS and CDR2 is YFSETQ. V gave up 0 bases and J gave up 3 bases, with 6 bases separating them. The DNA of the CDR3 is TGCGCCAGCAGCTTGGTTTCCGACTATGGCTACACCTTC. This translates into CASSLVSDYGYTF.

This chain joins TRBV19 and TRBJ1-5, with 7 bases identical to TRBD1. V lost 3 bases, J lost 4 bases, and 12 bases stayed unmatched. The CDR3 is 17 amino acids. Germline CDR1 is LNHDA and CDR2 is SQIVND (reference sequence). The DNA of the CDR3 is TGTGCCAGTAGTATCAAGTTCAGATCAGGGGGAAATCAGCCCCAGCATTTT. It specifies CASSIKFRSGGNQPQHF.

The rearrangement uses TRBV4-2 and TRBJ1-1, with D perhaps TRBD1 (6 bases). V lost 7 bases, J lost 4 bases, and 13 bases lay in between. CDR1 LGHNA and CDR2 YNFKEQ come from the germline V gene. The length of the CDR3 is 13 residues. This CDR3 is CASILIGGTEAFF. In DNA form, the CDR3 reads TGTGCCAGCATCTTAATAGGGGGCACTGAAGCTTTCTTT.

The chain uses TRBV18 and TRBJ2-4; D is perhaps TRBD2 (6 bases). Deletions cut 3 bases from V and 5 bases from J, with 11 bases between. This CDR3 is built from 14 residues. Germline V gene data show CDR1 as KGHSH and CDR2 as LQKENI. CDR3 nucleotides: TGTGCCAGCTCACCGCGGGACGGTGAAAACATTCAGTACTTC. Its protein product is CASSPRDGENIQYF.

The CDR3, as DNA: TGTGCCAGCAGTGAGGGCCCGCTACATAATTCACCCCTCCACTTT. Its translation is CASSEGPLHNSPLHF. The chain recombines TRBV6-1 with TRBJ1-6, with unresolved D. Germline V gene sequence: CDR1 MNHNS, CDR2 SASEGT. CDR3 length equals 15 residues. With 3 bases removed from V and 5 bases from J, the gap between germline ends came to 11 bases.

The chain employs TRBV5-1 and TRBJ2-2, with 7 positions matching TRBD1. Germline trimming cut 6 bases from V and 4 bases from J; bases unmatched to any gene: 15. This CDR3 comprises 17 residues. Germline V gene data show CDR1 as SGHRS and CDR2 as YFSETQ. DNA for the CDR3: TGCGCCAGCACACGGACCCTAGACAGGGCTGGCACCGGGGAGCTGTTTTTT. This encodes CASTRTLDRAGTGELFF.

This clone is a singleton in its sample. CDR3 bases: TGTGCCAGCAGAACATGGGGGCGGGGGTGGAACACTGAAGCTTTCTTT. Translating it yields CASRTWGRGWNTEAFF. The chain couples TRBV5-4 to TRBJ1-1; a possible D gene is TRBD1 (6 bases). This CDR3 spans 16 amino acids. Trimming took off 5 bases at V and 1 base at J, with 18 bases between the two ends. CDR1 SGHNT and CDR2 YYREEE come from the germline V gene (reference sequence).

This clone was recorded a few times. This chain connects TRBV5-1 to TRBJ2-2; 8 bases fit TRBD2. The CDR3 extends over 15 amino acids. Germline lookup yields CDR1 SGHRS and CDR2 YFSETQ. V shed 3 bases, J shed 6 bases, and the junction held 7 bases outside the gene matches. DNA of the CDR3: TGCGCCAGCAGCTCTGGACTAGCCGGGGCCGGGGAGCTGTTTTTT. This encodes CASSSGLAGAGELFF.

This rearrangement joins TRBV29-1 to TRBJ2-1, with a tentative D call TRBD1 (6 bases). The CDR3 spans 14 residues. Trimming stripped 5 bases from V and 7 bases from J, with 18 bases between. Per the germline V gene, CDR1 is SQVTM and CDR2 is ANQGSEA. The CDR3 DNA sequence: TGCAGCGTTACGGGACACACAATCACAAATGAGCAGTTCTTC. It encodes CSVTGHTITNEQFF.